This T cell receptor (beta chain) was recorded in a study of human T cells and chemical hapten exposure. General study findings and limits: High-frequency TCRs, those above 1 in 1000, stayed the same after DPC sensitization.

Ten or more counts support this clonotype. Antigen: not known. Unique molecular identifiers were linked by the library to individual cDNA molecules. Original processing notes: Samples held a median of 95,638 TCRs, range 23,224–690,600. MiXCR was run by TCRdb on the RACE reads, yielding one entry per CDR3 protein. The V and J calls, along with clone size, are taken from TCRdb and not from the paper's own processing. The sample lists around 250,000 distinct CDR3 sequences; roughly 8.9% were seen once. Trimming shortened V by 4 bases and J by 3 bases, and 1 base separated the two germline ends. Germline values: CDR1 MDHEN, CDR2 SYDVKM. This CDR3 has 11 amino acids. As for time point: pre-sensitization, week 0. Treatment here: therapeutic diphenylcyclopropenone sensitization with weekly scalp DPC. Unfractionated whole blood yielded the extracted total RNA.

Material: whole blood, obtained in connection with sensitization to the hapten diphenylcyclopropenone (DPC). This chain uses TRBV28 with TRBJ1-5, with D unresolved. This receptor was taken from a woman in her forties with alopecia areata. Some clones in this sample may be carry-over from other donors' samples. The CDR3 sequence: CASSYNQPQHF. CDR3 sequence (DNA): TGTGCCAGCAGTTACAATCAGCCCCAGCATTTT.